This T cell receptor (beta chain) stems from a study of monozygotic twins with inflammatory bowel disease. A word on this clonotype: Its matching antigen is unknown.

UMIs were attached via template switching, each with a 6-nucleotide sample barcode. TCRdb reprocessed the 5' RACE reads; each CDR3 protein has one entry and no DNA is given. The specimen's table records approximately 340,000 distinct CDR3 sequences. Collection yielded roughly 2.3 ml of blood per donor. Study-wide points: Inverse Simpson values showed less TCRbeta diversity in IBD patients than in their healthy co-twins. The sharing of clonotypes with others was lower in IBD patients than in healthy twins, especially with disease activity.

Sequencing was performed on blood. This TCR was sampled from a human donor with ulcerative colitis or Crohn's disease, or a healthy co-twin of an affected twin (not recorded which).

This CDR3 is CAWSVGGAGQPQHF. V gene TRBV30 combines with J gene TRBJ1-5; absent DNA, TCRdb's TRBD1 call cannot be checked. Per the germline V gene, CDR1 is GTSNPN and CDR2 is SVGIG (reference sequence). This CDR3 is 14 amino acids long. The full variable domain, completed using reference TRBV30 and TRBJ1-5, is SQTIHQWPATLVQPVGSPLSLECTVEGTSNPNLYWYRQAAGRGLQLLFYSVGIGQISSEVPQNLSASRPQDRQFILSSKKLLLSDSGFYLCAWSVGGAGQPQHFGDGTRLSIL.